The present T cell receptor (beta chain) was sequenced within a study of prognosis after radiotherapy for stage I lung cancer. Study-wide context: SBRT spanned 3 to 5 fractions, reaching a biologically effective dose of at least 100 Gy.

This clonotype was detected only a few times. The authors amplified TCR beta CDR3 from genomic DNA using two-round multiplex PCR. Amplification in first-round PCR relied on primers specific to each TRBV and TRBJ gene. TCRdb reanalysed the multiplex PCR reads using MiXCR and keeps one entry per CDR3 protein. The sample holds about 35,000 distinct CDR3 sequences, approximately 35% seen once. The sample in question was PBMCs, obtained before or after stereotactic body radiation therapy (not recorded which). This TCR derives from a donor over 45 with non-small cell lung cancer.

CDR3 nucleotide sequence: TGCAGTGCCTCCTCGGAGTCCGGGGAGCTGTTTTTT. Its translation: CSASSESGELFF. The chain recombines TRBV20-1 with TRBJ2-2; D is unresolved. V gave up 6 bases and J gave up 6 bases, with 11 bases separating them. The CDR3 is made up of 12 amino acids. From germline, CDR1 is DFQATT and CDR2 SNEGSKA (reference sequence).